The 29 T cell receptor beta chains presented below share a single source sample, sequenced in a study of blood T cell repertoires in COVID-19 (TCRdb year 2020). Libraries came from the immunoSEQ multiplex PCR assay. What TCRdb holds here is the immuneACCESS table cut down to in-frame rearrangements. Part of the clones is not present; checked against another copy, under half of the missing clones reflect an unresolved V gene, and the others are unexplained. The sample includes some 150,000 clones, with over 65% observed a single time. Of the sample, 1.5% to 2% is held by the ten largest clones. The sample was peripheral blood. All receptors come from a man at least 80 years old with acute or convalescent COVID-19.

The genes are TRBV18 and TRBJ2-3; weak D call: TRBD2 (5 bases). The germline V gene has CDR1 KGHSH and CDR2 LQKENI. Trimming stripped 4 bases from V and 2 bases from J, with 7 bases between. The CDR3 totals 13 residues. The CDR3 sequence is CASSLRDTDTQYF. The CDR3 DNA reads as TGTGCCAGCTCACTCCGGGACACAGATACGCAGTATTTT.

The chain couples TRBV25-1 to TRBJ1-4, with TRBD1 matching 11 bases. CDR3 length: 16 residues. In germline, CDR1 is MGHDK, CDR2 SYGVNS. Losses at the gene ends were 3 bases for V and 6 bases for J; bases not matched to a gene: 6. CDR3 sequence: CASSDLGQGAYEKLFF. CDR3 sequence (DNA): TGTGCCAGCAGTGACCTTGGACAGGGGGCGTATGAAAAACTGTTTTTT. Full variable domain (remainder filled in from reference TRBV25-1 and TRBJ1-4): EADIYQTPRYLVIGTGKKITLECSQTMGHDKMYWYQQDPGMELHLIHYSYGVNSTEKGDLSSESTVSRIRTEHFPLTLESARPSHTSQYLCASSDLGQGAYEKLFFGSGTQLSVL.

The chain employs TRBV6-4 and TRBJ1-4; tentatively, D is TRBD1 (6 bases). The V gene's germline CDR1 is MRHNA and CDR2 SNTAGT. Trimming shortened V by 11 bases and J by 8 bases, and 21 bases separated the two germline ends. This CDR3 has 14 amino acids. CDR3 loop: CACTSPQGREKLFF. For the CDR3, the DNA is TGTGCCTGCACGTCCCCACAGGGTAGGGAAAAACTGTTTTTT.

The chain employs TRBV5-1 and TRBJ1-1; tentative D call: TRBD1 (5 bases). This CDR3 region has 12 residues. The V and J ends lost 5 bases and 7 bases respectively, with 12 bases between them. Germline V gene data show CDR1 as SGHRS and CDR2 as YFSETQ. The CDR3 reads CASRGQGLEAFF. In DNA, the CDR3 is TGCGCCAGCAGAGGCCAGGGTCTTGAAGCTTTCTTT.

The chain employs TRBV7-2 and TRBJ2-7; 8 nucleotides match TRBD1. The CDR3 length is 15 residues. V lost 5 bases and J lost 1; bases outside the gene matches: 7. Germline V gene data show CDR1 as SGHTA and CDR2 as FQGNSA. This chain's CDR3 is CASSTMRQGSYEQYF. CDR3 nucleotides: TGTGCCAGCAGCACGATGAGACAGGGGTCCTACGAGCAGTACTTC.

This clone was counted a single time. At one of its ends the junction is not consistent with the germline gene, which may arise from a read error. This chain uses TRBV7-7 with TRBJ1-3, with 9 bases identical to TRBD1. The CDR3 has 17 residues. Germline loops: CDR1 SSHAT, CDR2 FNYEAQ (reference sequence). The CDR3 region is CASSPLYPGQGWDTIYF. The CDR3 DNA sequence: TGTGCTAGCAGCCCACTTTACCCGGGACAGGGTTGGGACACCATATATTTT.

The CDR3 loop is CASSLDTGTGANVLTF. The CDR3 nucleotides read TGCGCCAGCAGCTTGGATACAGGGACTGGGGCCAACGTCCTGACTTTC. This chain joins TRBV5-1 and TRBJ2-6; possibly TRBD1 for D (6 bases). This CDR3 is 16 amino acids long. Germline CDR1 reads SGHRS; CDR2 reads YFSETQ. V gave up 0 bases and J gave up 2 bases, with 9 bases separating them.

The chain links TRBV14 to TRBJ2-1; the D gene is possibly TRBD2 (5 bases). The CDR3 has 16 amino acids. Germline CDR1 is SGHDN and CDR2 is FVKESK. Trimming removed 0 bases at V and 7 bases at J, with 16 bases between. The DNA for the CDR3 is TGTGCCAGCAGCCAAGATATTGGCGCTAGCAGGAATGAGCAGTTCTTC. Translated: CASSQDIGASRNEQFF.

This clone was seen only a few times. V and J are TRBV29-1 and TRBJ2-2; the D gene is possibly TRBD2 (6 bases). This CDR3 region has 14 residues. The germline CDR1 and CDR2 sequences are SQVTM and ANQGSEA. Trimming removed 7 bases from V and 1 base from J, with 13 bases in between. DNA for the CDR3: TGCAGCGCTGGTGGAGGGGTGAACACCGGGGAGCTGTTTTTT. Its translation is CSAGGGVNTGELFF.

The sample holds many counts of this clone. The chain uses TRBV15 and TRBJ2-2, with D possibly being TRBD2 (6 bases). Germline CDR1 LNHNV, CDR2 YYDKDF (reference sequence). Trimming removed 1 base from V and 3 bases from J, with 9 bases in between. The CDR3 totals 15 residues. CDR3 loop: CATSRGGGYTGELFF. The CDR3 DNA reads as TGTGCCACCAGCAGAGGCGGAGGGTACACCGGGGAGCTGTTTTTT.

This chain links TRBV18 with TRBJ2-1, with 7 positions matching TRBD1. Looked up from germline, CDR1 is KGHSH and CDR2 is LQKENI. The CDR3 is 12 residues long. V dropped 5 bases and J dropped 8; count of bases not matched to a gene: 3. The CDR3 DNA is TGTGCCAGCTCAATTCAGGGGGATGAGCAGTTCTTC. Translating gives CASSIQGDEQFF.

The V and J genes are TRBV25-1 and TRBJ2-1; 7 bases match TRBD1. V lost 6 bases and J lost 5; bases outside the gene matches: 1. CDR3 length: 12 amino acids. Germline assignment: CDR1 MGHDK and CDR2 SYGVNS. The CDR3 protein is CASRDRDNEQFF. The CDR3 coding sequence is TGTGCCAGCAGAGACAGGGACAATGAGCAGTTCTTC.

This clone showed up just a few times. The CDR3 protein is CASSLADPRGQPQHF. DNA for the CDR3: TGTGCCAGCAGCTTAGCTGACCCCCGGGGTCAGCCCCAGCATTTT. The J gene is TRBJ1-5, the V gene TRBV7-9; D gene unclear. V was shortened by 0 bases and J by 6 bases, with 12 bases between the two germline ends. CDR1 and CDR2 from the germline V gene are SEHNR and FQNEAQ (reference sequence). The CDR3 is 15 amino acids.

The rearrangement joins TRBV28 to TRBJ1-1; D ambiguous. V was clipped by 7 bases and J by 1 base, with 10 bases between them. This CDR3 has 13 amino acids. Germline CDR1 and CDR2: MDHEN and SYDVKM. Here the CDR3 reads CASNKQPNTEAFF. The CDR3 DNA sequence: TGTGCCAGCAACAAACAGCCGAACACTGAAGCTTTCTTT.

The chain couples TRBV5-1 to TRBJ2-5, with TRBD2 matching over 10 bases. Germline assignment: CDR1 SGHRS and CDR2 YFSETQ. V gave up 4 bases and J gave up 4 bases; unmatched junction bases: 7. The CDR3 contains 15 residues. CDR3 loop: CASSEGLARAETQYF. CDR3 in DNA: TGCGCCAGCAGCGAGGGACTAGCGAGGGCAGAGACCCAGTACTTC.

The chain carries TRBV14 and TRBJ2-7; possibly TRBD1 for D (5 bases). The CDR3 is 13 amino acids. V lost 5 bases and J lost 6, with 14 bases in between. Germline-derived CDR1 and CDR2 are SGHDN and FVKESK. The CDR3 DNA is TGTGCCAGCAGCGGAACCAGGGTCGGCGAGCAGTACGTC. Translating it yields CASSGTRVGEQYV.

The J gene is TRBJ2-5, the V gene TRBV11-3, with 12 bases fitting TRBD1. The V gene's germline CDR1 is SGHNT and CDR2 YENEEA. Trimming removed 6 bases from V and 5 bases from J; junction bases left unmatched: 1. The CDR3 is made up of 13 amino acids. DNA for the CDR3: TGTGCCAGCAGGGGACAGGGGGCGGAGACCCAGTACTTC. This codes for CASRGQGAETQYF.

J is TRBJ1-1 and V is TRBV29-1, with D perhaps matching TRBD1 (5 bases). CDR3 length equals 16 residues. Germline V CDR1 and CDR2: SQVTM, ANQGSEA. Trimming cost V 7 bases and J 0 bases, with 21 bases left between them. CDR3 nucleotides: TGCAGCGCCGAAAGATGGGGGGTAGGGATGAACACTGAAGCTTTCTTT. The encoded protein is CSAERWGVGMNTEAFF.

The rearrangement uses TRBV28 and TRBJ1-6; D possibly corresponds to TRBD1 (5 bases). Looked up from germline, CDR1 is MDHEN and CDR2 is SYDVKM. This CDR3 has 14 residues. Trimming pared 7 bases from V and 10 bases from J, leaving 17 bases between. The CDR3 DNA follows: TGTGCCAGCACCTCGGGGGGTCTACGATCACCCCTCCACTTT. This translates into CASTSGGLRSPLHF.

This clone was found once. V is TRBV14 and J is TRBJ1-4; D is uncertain. The CDR3 sequence is 14 residues long. V gave up 1 base and J gave up 7 bases, with 10 bases separating them. Looked up from germline, CDR1 is SGHDN and CDR2 is FVKESK. The CDR3, as DNA: TGTGCCAGCAGCCAAGTGTTTGGGCGTGAAAAACTGTTTTTT. Protein sequence: CASSQVFGREKLFF.

This clone has a count of ten or more. This chain connects TRBV6-1 to TRBJ1-3; the D gene is possibly TRBD1 (6 bases). V was shortened by 2 bases and J by 8 bases, with 7 bases between the two germline ends. CDR3 length: 12 amino acids. The germline CDR1 and CDR2 sequences are MNHNS and SASEGT. The CDR3 DNA is TGTGCCAGCAGTGAATCAGGGGACACCATATATTTT. It codes for CASSESGDTIYF.

This clone appeared a single time. Here the CDR3 DNA reads TGTGCCAGCAGGCCTAGCTGGATCGTCCCAGATACGCAGTATTTT. Translation gives CASRPSWIVPDTQYF. The chain joins TRBV2 to TRBJ2-3, with a weak D call TRBD2 (5 bases). Per the germline V gene, CDR1 is SNHLY and CDR2 is FYNNEI. This CDR3 spans 15 amino acids. Trimming shortened V by 6 bases and J by 4 bases, and 17 bases separated the two germline ends. The whole variable domain, filled in from reference TRBV2 and TRBJ2-3, reads EPEVTQTPSHQVTQMGQEVILRCVPISNHLYFYWYRQILGQKVEFLVSFYNNEISEKSEIFDDQFSVERPDGSNFTLKIRSTKLEDSAMYFCASRPSWIVPDTQYFGPGTRLTVL.

The V call is TRBV7-9, the J call TRBJ2-1; 13 bases fit TRBD2. Germline CDR1 SEHNR, CDR2 FQNEAQ (reference sequence). The V segment lost 5 bases and the J segment 7 bases; nucleotides outside the gene matches: 11. The CDR3 is 17 residues long. CDR3 region: CASSALLRLAGGNEQFF. For the CDR3, the DNA is TGTGCCAGCAGCGCCCTGCTCCGACTAGCGGGGGGTAATGAGCAGTTCTTC.

This clone was counted once. V is TRBV27 and J is TRBJ2-4; 9 positions match TRBD2. Germline trimming cut 4 bases from V and 0 bases from J; bases unmatched to any gene: 10. CDR3 size: 18 residues. Germline CDR1 reads MNHEY; CDR2 reads SMNVEV (reference sequence). The CDR3 sequence is CASSSRGLAILAKNIQYF. The CDR3 DNA reads as TGTGCCAGCAGTTCTAGGGGACTAGCTATATTAGCCAAAAACATTCAGTACTTC.

The J gene is TRBJ2-3, the V gene TRBV5-6; 10 bases are a match to TRBD1. V shed 1 base, J shed 6 bases, and the junction held 5 bases outside the gene matches. Germline-derived CDR1 and CDR2 are SGHDT and YYEEEE. CDR3 length equals 15 residues. This CDR3 reads CASSLRQGARDTQYF. The CDR3 DNA is TGTGCCAGCAGCTTGAGACAGGGGGCTAGGGATACGCAGTATTTT.

This chain joins TRBV6-1 and TRBJ1-1; 10 positions match TRBD1. V trimming: 2 bases; J trimming: 6 bases; junction bases outside the gene matches: 6. Germline lookup yields CDR1 MNHNS and CDR2 SASEGT. The CDR3 covers 15 residues. The CDR3 spells CASSESRTGGPEAFF. The CDR3 nucleotides are TGTGCCAGCAGTGAAAGCCGGACAGGGGGACCTGAAGCTTTCTTT.

CDR3 protein: CASSSRLGGEETQYF. The CDR3 region has the DNA TGTGCCAGCAGTTCCCGACTAGGGGGGGAGGAGACCCAGTACTTC. The chain combines TRBV7-2 with TRBJ2-5; D perhaps matches TRBD2 (7 bases). The CDR3 consists of 15 residues. V dropped 6 bases and J dropped 5 bases, with 19 bases sitting between them. Germline V lookup: CDR1 SGHTA, CDR2 FQGNSA.

This sequence joins TRBV18 and TRBJ2-5; D gene uncertain. Looked up from germline, CDR1 is KGHSH and CDR2 is LQKENI. The CDR3 runs 14 residues. Trimming removed 3 bases from V and 5 bases from J, with 13 bases in between. The CDR3 nucleotides are TGTGCCAGCTCACCGACCTCGATGGGCGAGACCCAGTACTTC. This codes for CASSPTSMGETQYF.

This clone was recorded a few times. This chain connects TRBV19 to TRBJ1-5, with D maybe TRBD1 (6 bases). V lost 5 bases to trimming and J lost 9 bases, with 20 bases between them. The CDR3 totals 15 residues. Looked up from germline, CDR1 is LNHDA and CDR2 is SQIVND (reference sequence). CDR3 nucleotide sequence: TGTGCCAGTAGTCCCGAAGACAGGCCAGTAAGGCCCCAGCATTTT. This gives the protein CASSPEDRPVRPQHF.